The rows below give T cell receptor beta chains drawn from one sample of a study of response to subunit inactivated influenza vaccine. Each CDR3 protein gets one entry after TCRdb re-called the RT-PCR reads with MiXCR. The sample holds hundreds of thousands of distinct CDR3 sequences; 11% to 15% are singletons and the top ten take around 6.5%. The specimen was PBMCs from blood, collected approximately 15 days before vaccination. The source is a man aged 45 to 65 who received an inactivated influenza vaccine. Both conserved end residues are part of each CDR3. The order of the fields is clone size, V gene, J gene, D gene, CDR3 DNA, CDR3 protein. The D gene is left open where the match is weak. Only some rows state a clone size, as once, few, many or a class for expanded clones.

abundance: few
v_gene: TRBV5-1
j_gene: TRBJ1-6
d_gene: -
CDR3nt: TGCGCCAGCAGCGCCCTGCCGGGAGATACTAATTCACCCCTCCACTTT
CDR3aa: CASSALPGDTNSPLHF

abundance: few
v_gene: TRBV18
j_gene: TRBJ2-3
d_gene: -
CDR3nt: TGTGCCAGCTCACCAGAAATGTCAGATACGCAGTATTTT
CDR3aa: CASSPEMSDTQYF

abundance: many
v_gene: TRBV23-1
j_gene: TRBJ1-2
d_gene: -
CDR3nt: TGCGCCAGCAATGCCACGGGGAAATGTGGCTACACCTTC
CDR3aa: CASNATGKCGYTF

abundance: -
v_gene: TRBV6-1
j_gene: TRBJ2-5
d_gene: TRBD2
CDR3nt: TGTGCCAGCACGGGACTAGCGGGGGAGAGCCGGTACTTC
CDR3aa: CASTGLAGESRYF

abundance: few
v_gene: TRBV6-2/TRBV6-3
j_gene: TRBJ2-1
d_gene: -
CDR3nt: TGTGCCAGCAGTTCTCGAACCCCAACAAATGAGCAGTTCTTC
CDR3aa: CASSSRTPTNEQFF

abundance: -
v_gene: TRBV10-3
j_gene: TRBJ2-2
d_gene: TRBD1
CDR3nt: TGTGCCATCAGTGAGAACAGGGGCACCGGGGAGCTGTTTTTT
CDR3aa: CAISENRGTGELFF

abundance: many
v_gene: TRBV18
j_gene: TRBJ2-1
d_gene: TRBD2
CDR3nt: TGTGCCAGCAGTCCTCTAGCGGGAGATTACAATGAGCAGTTCTTC
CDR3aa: CASSPLAGDYNEQFF

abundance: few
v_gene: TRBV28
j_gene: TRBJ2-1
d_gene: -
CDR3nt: TGTGCCAGCAGTGGAGGACTACCCGCCTCCTACAATGAGCAGTTCTTC
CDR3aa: CASSGGLPASYNEQFF

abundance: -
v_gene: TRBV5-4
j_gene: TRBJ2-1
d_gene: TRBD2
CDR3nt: TGTGCCAGCAGCCCCGGGGGGTTCTACAATGAGCAGTTCTTC
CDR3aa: CASSPGGFYNEQFF

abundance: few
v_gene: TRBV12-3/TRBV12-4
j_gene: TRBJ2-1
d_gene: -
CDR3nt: TGTGCCAGCAGTTCAAGGGTCAGAGGGAATGAGCAGTTCTTC
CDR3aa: CASSSRVRGNEQFF

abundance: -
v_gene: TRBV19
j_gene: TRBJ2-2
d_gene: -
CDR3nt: TGTGCCAGTAGTATTGTGGACGGGGAGCTGTTTTTT
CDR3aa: CASSIVDGELFF

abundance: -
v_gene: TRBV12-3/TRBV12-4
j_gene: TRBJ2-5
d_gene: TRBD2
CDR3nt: TGTGCCAGCACTCTGACTAGCGGGGGTGAGACCCAGTACTTC
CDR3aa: CASTLTSGGETQYF

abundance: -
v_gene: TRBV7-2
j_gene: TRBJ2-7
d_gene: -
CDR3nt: TGTGCCAGCAGCTTAGATTTTTTGACAGCCGAGCAGTACTTC
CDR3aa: CASSLDFLTAEQYF

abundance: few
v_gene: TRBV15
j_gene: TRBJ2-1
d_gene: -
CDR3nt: TGTGCCACCAGCAGAGAGTCCCCTGGTTGGAATGAGCAGTTCTTC
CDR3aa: CATSRESPGWNEQFF

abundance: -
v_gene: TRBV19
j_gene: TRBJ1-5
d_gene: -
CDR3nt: TGTGCCAGTAGTCCGTCTAGGGTACCCAATCAGCCCCAGCATTTT
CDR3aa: CASSPSRVPNQPQHF

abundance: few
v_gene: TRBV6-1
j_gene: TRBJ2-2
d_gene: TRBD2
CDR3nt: TGTGCCAGCACCCGGGGGGGTAGACCGAACACCGGGGAGCTGTTTTTT
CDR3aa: CASTRGGRPNTGELFF

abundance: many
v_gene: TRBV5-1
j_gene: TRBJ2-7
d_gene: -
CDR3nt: TGCGCCAGCAGCTTGCAGCAGCGTGGTCACGAGCAGTACTTC
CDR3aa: CASSLQQRGHEQYF

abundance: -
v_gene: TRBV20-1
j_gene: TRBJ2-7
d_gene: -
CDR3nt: TGCAGTGCCCCTCGGGGGAGGGGGAGGTACGAGCAGTACTTC
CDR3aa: CSAPRGRGRYEQYF

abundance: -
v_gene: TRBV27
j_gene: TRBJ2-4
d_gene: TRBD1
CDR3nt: TGTGCCAGCAGTTTATCACAGGGGAAAAACATTCAGTACTTC
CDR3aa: CASSLSQGKNIQYF

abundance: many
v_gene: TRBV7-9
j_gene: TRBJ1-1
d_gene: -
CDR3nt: TGTGCCAGCAGCTTTGGACGATTGAACACTGAAGCTTTCTTT
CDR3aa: CASSFGRLNTEAFF

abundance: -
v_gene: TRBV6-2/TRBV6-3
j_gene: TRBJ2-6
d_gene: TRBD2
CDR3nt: TGTGCCAGCAGTTACCAGCGGGGTGGGGCCAACGTCCTGACTTTC
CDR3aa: CASSYQRGGANVLTF

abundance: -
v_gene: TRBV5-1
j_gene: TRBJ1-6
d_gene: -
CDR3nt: TGCGCCAGCAGCTTTGGGGGGGTGGGTAATTCACCCCTCCACTTT
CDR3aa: CASSFGGVGNSPLHF

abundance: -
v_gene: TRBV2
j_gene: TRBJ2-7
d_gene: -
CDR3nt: TGTGCCAGCAGTGAAGGGGAGGGGGGTTGGTACGAGCAGTACTTC
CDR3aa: CASSEGEGGWYEQYF

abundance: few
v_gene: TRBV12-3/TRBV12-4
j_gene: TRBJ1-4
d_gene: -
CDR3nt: TGTGCCAGCACTTTCCAGGGTAATGAAAAACTGTTTTTT
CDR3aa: CASTFQGNEKLFF

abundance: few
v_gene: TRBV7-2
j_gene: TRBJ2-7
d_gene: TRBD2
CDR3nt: TGTGCCAGCAGCACCTCCGGGACTAGTTTTTACGAGCAGTACTTC
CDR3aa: CASSTSGTSFYEQYF

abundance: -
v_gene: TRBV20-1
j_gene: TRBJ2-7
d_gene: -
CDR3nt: TGCAGTGCTCGAGTCGTGGGGGGCAGCTCCTACGAGCAGTACTTC
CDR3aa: CSARVVGGSSYEQYF

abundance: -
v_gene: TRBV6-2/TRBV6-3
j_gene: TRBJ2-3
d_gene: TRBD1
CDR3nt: TGTGCCAGCAGTTACGGTCCCCACGACAGGGGCGTCCCCCCAGATACGCAGTATTTT
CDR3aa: CASSYGPHDRGVPPDTQYF

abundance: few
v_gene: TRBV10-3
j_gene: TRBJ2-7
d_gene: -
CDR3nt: TGTGCCACCTTCGAGCGGTTTGGCGAGCAGTACTTC
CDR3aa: CATFERFGEQYF

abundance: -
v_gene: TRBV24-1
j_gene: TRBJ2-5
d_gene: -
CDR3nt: TGTGCCATCGGAGCCAGGGATGGGCAAGAGACCCAGTACTTC
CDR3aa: CAIGARDGQETQYF

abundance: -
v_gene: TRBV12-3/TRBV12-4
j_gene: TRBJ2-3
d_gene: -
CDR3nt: TGTGCCAGCAGTTTCTACGTGGGGAGCACAGATACGCAGTATTTT
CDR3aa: CASSFYVGSTDTQYF

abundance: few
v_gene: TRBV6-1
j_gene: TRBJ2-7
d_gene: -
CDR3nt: TGTGCCAGCAACAGGGCTGGCGAGCAGTACTTC
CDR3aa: CASNRAGEQYF

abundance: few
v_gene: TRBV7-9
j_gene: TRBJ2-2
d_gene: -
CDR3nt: TGTGCCAGCAGCTTAAACCAGAACACCGGGGAGCTGTTTTTT
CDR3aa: CASSLNQNTGELFF

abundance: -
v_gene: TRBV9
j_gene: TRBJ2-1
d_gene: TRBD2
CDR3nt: TGTGCCAGCAGCGTAGGGACTAGCGGGGGGCTAAGGAATGAGCAGTTCTTC
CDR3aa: CASSVGTSGGLRNEQFF

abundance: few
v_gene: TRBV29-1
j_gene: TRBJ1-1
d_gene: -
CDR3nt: TGCAGCGTTGACAGGGCTCCCACTGAAGCTTTCTTT
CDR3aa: CSVDRAPTEAFF

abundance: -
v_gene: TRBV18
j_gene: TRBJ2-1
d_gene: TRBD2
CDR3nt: TGTGCCAGCTCACCACCGGCGGGGGGCTCCTACAATAAGCAGTTCTTC
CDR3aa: CASSPPAGGSYNKQFF

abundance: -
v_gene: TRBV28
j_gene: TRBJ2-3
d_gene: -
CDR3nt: TGTGCCAGCAGTTTGGGCCCGCCCGGGAGCACAGATACGCAGTATTTT
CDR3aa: CASSLGPPGSTDTQYF

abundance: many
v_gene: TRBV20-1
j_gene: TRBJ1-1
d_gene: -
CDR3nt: TGCAGTGCGGAGACAAGGGTTTTTGAAGCTTTCTTT
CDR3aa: CSAETRVFEAFF

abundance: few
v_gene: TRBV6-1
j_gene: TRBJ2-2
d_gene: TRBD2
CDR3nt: TGTGCCAGCAACATACATATAGCGGGAATGAACACCGGGGAGCTGTTTTTT
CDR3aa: CASNIHIAGMNTGELFF

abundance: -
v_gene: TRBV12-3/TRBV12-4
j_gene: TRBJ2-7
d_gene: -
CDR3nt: TGTGCCAGCAGTTTCGGCAGGGTCAACGAGCAGTACTTC
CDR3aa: CASSFGRVNEQYF

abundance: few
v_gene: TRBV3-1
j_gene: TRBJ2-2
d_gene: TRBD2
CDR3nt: TGTGCCCGCAGCCGCACCAGGAAGAGCGGGAGTAGCTCAACCGGGGAGCTGTTTTTT
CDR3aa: CARSRTRKSGSSSTGELFF

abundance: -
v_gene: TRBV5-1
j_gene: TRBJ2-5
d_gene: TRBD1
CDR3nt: TGCGCCAGCAGCTTGGGGGACAGGCCTCAAGAGACCCAGTACTTC
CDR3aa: CASSLGDRPQETQYF

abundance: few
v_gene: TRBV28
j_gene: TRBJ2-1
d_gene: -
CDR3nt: TGTGCCAGCGCAATTTCCCTCCTGTCGGCAGGCTCCTACAATGAGCAGTTCTTC
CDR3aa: CASAISLLSAGSYNEQFF

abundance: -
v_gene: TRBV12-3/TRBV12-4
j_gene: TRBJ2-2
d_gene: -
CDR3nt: TGTGCCAGCAGTCGGAGGGGGCGCCCCGGGGAGCTGTTTTTT
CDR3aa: CASSRRGRPGELFF

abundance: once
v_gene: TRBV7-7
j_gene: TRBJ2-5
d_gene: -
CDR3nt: TGTGCCAGCAGCCTGAACAGGGTTGGGGGAGAAGAGACCCAGTACTTC
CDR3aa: CASSLNRVGGEETQYF

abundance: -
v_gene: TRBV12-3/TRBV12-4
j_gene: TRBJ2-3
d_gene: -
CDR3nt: TGTGCCAGCAGCTGGACTATGGGTACGCAGTATTTT
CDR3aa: CASSWTMGTQYF

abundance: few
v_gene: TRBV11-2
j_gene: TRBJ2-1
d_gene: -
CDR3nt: TGTGCCAGCAGCCCAATTTCGAACTTTATATTGGGACCTCCACACAATGAGCAGTTCTTC
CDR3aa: CASSPISNFILGPPHNEQFF

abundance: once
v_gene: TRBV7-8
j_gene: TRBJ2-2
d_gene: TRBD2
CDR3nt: TGTGCCAGCAGCTCCGGGACTAGCGGGAGTGGCGGGGAGCTGTTTTTT
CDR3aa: CASSSGTSGSGGELFF

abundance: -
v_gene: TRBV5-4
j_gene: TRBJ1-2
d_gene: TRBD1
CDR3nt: TGTGCCAGCAGCTTTGAGCGGGGACAGGGGAGCTATGGCTACACCTTC
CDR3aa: CASSFERGQGSYGYTF

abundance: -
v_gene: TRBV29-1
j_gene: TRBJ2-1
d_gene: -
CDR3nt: TGCAGCGTTGAGTCCACCTACAATGAGCAGTTCTTC
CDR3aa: CSVESTYNEQFF

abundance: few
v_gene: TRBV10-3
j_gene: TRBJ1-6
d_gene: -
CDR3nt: TGTGCCAGCTCTCGACGGGGGCAGGACTATAATTCACCCCTCCACTTT
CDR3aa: CASSRRGQDYNSPLHF

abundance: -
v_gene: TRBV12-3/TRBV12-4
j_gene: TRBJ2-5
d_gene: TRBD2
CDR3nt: TGTGCCTTCAGTTTGGCATTCCACATAGCGGGGGACATCCAAGAGACCCAGTACTTC
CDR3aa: CAFSLAFHIAGDIQETQYF

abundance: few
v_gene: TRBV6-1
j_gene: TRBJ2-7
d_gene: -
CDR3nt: TGTGCCAGCAGAGGTCAAACTGGGTCCTACGAGCAGTACTTC
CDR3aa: CASRGQTGSYEQYF

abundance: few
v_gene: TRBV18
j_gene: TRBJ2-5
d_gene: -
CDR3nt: TGTGCCAGCTCACCACTATCATTAGAGACCCAGTACTTC
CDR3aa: CASSPLSLETQYF